These 18 T cell receptor beta chains were sequenced from one sample in a study of long-term antiretroviral therapy in people with HIV (dated 2022 in TCRdb). The immunoSEQ hsTCRB v3.0 assay was used at survey level resolution to sequence the TRB variable region. Drawn from immuneACCESS, this table holds only the in-frame rearrangements with V and J called that TCRdb kept. Clones are partly lost; checked studies trace under half to an unresolved V gene and leave the rest unexplained. This sample holds about 23,000 clones; about 80% were observed only once. Together, the top ten hold 5% of the sample. Sequencing was performed on unsorted PBMCs, taken 0.3 years after starting antiretroviral therapy. These receptors all come from a man over 45 with HIV.

V and J are TRBV27 and TRBJ2-6; no definite D call. The V and J ends lost 3 bases and 12 bases respectively, with 9 bases between them. Germline V gene data show CDR1 as MNHEY and CDR2 as SMNVEV (reference sequence). CDR3 length equals 12 residues. CDR3 sequence: CASSLGSGVLTF. The CDR3 bases are TGTGCCAGCAGTTTGGGCAGTGGCGTCCTGACTTTC.

The genes are TRBV19 and TRBJ1-5, with 7 bases aligning to TRBD1. V lost 7 bases to trimming and J lost 4 bases; unmatched junction nucleotides: 25. Germline loops: CDR1 LNHDA, CDR2 SQIVND (reference sequence). The CDR3 contains 20 residues. The chain's CDR3 is CASTTTRGQGVIDRNQPQHF. The CDR3, as DNA: TGTGCCAGTACCACTACTAGGGGGCAAGGGGTTATCGATAGGAATCAGCCCCAGCATTTT.

The chain employs TRBV7-8 and TRBJ1-1; D gene ambiguous. The V and J ends lost 8 bases and 0 bases respectively, with 10 bases between them. From germline, CDR1 is SGHVS and CDR2 FQNEAQ. The CDR3 has 13 residues. The DNA for the CDR3 is TGTGCCAGCCGTCGGGGATTGAACACTGAAGCTTTCTTT. Its protein product is CASRRGLNTEAFF.

J is TRBJ1-1 and V is TRBV7-9; weak D call: TRBD1 (5 bases). The germline V and J ends were trimmed by 4 bases and 5 bases, with 14 bases remaining between them. Germline loops: CDR1 SEHNR, CDR2 FQNEAQ (reference sequence). The CDR3 is made up of 14 amino acids. CDR3 residues: CASSYTGVRTEAFF. DNA for the CDR3: TGTGCCAGCAGCTATACAGGAGTACGGACTGAAGCTTTCTTT. Combining the CDR3 with reference TRBV7-9 and TRBJ1-1 gives the whole variable domain DTGVSQNPRHKITKRGQNVTFRCDPISEHNRLYWYRQTLGQGPEFLTYFQNEAQLEKSRLLSDRFSAERPKGSFSTLEIQRTEQGDSAMYLCASSYTGVRTEAFFGQGTRLTVV.

The DNA of the CDR3 is TGTGCCAGCAGCTTGGGCCCGGGACAGGGGATGACGGGTGATCAGCCCCAGCATTTT. Amino acids: CASSLGPGQGMTGDQPQHF. This chain uses TRBV11-2 with TRBJ1-5; 10 nucleotides line up with TRBD1. J lost 5 bases, V lost 3 bases, and 16 bases had no gene match. The CDR3 spans 19 residues. The germline V gene has CDR1 SGHAT and CDR2 FQNNGV. The full variable domain, with the rest looked up from reference TRBV11-2 and TRBJ1-5, is EAGVAQSPRYKIIEKRQSVAFWCNPISGHATLYWYQQILGQGPKLLIQFQNNGVVDDSQLPKDRFSAERLKGVDSTLKIQPAKLEDSAVYLCASSLGPGQGMTGDQPQHFGDGTRLSIL.

The V call is TRBV19, the J call TRBJ1-1; D unclear. CDR1 and CDR2 from the germline V gene are LNHDA and SQIVND (reference sequence). Trimming shortened V by 6 bases and J by 1 base, and 12 bases separated the two germline ends. The CDR3 runs to 14 residues. The CDR3 nucleotides read TGTGCCAGTAGAATGCTGATGGGGAACACTGAAGCTTTCTTT. Protein sequence: CASRMLMGNTEAFF.

V usage is TRBV6-5 and J usage is TRBJ1-2; maybe TRBD1 (6 bases). Germline CDR1 is MNHEY and CDR2 is SVGAGI. V lost 2 bases and J lost 6, with 16 bases in between. This CDR3 contains 15 residues. CDR3 sequence (DNA): TGTGCCAGCAGTTACAAAAAGGGGGGTGGGGATGGCTACACCTTC. Its translation: CASSYKKGGGDGYTF.

In DNA, the CDR3 is TGTGCCAGCAGTGCGTGGGGGACTAAGAACACCGGGGAGCTGTTTTTT. Translation gives CASSAWGTKNTGELFF. The chain uses TRBV2 and TRBJ2-2; 7 bases map to TRBD2. The germline gives CDR1 SNHLY, CDR2 FYNNEI. CDR3 size: 16 residues. V shed 4 bases, J shed 1 base, and the junction held 6 bases outside the gene matches.

This clone was picked up one time. The V gene is TRBV4-3, the J gene TRBJ2-1; D gene uncertain. V was cut by 0 bases and J by 5 bases, with 14 bases left in between. Looked up from germline, CDR1 is LGHNA and CDR2 is YSLEER. The CDR3 is 16 amino acids. The CDR3 nucleotides are TGCGCCAGCAGCCAAGATTTTGGGCTCTTGGACAATGAGCAGTTCTTC. Residues: CASSQDFGLLDNEQFF.

V and J are TRBV28 and TRBJ1-2; D is possibly TRBD1 (5 bases). With 7 bases removed from V and 5 bases from J, the gap between germline ends came to 20 bases. Per the germline V gene, CDR1 is MDHEN and CDR2 is SYDVKM. There are 15 residues in the CDR3. The CDR3 coding sequence is TGTGCCAGCATCCGACAGAGCTCGACCGGGTATGGCTACACCTTC. Translation: CASIRQSSTGYGYTF.

V usage is TRBV6-1 and J usage is TRBJ1-4; 9 bases agree with TRBD1. Per germline, CDR1 MNHNS and CDR2 SASEGT. The CDR3 has 15 amino acids. J lost 8 bases, V lost 3 bases, and 7 bases had no gene match. The CDR3 DNA reads TGTGCCAGCAGTGAGGGGAGACAGGGGGGCGAAAAACTGTTTTTT. Protein product: CASSEGRQGGEKLFF.

V and J are TRBV6-5 and TRBJ1-5, with a possible D match to TRBD1 (5 bases). Trimming left V 2 bases short and J 6 bases short, with 14 bases between. The germline V gene encodes CDR1 MNHEY and CDR2 SVGAGI. The CDR3 is 15 amino acids. The CDR3 is CASSYAGVGSQPQHF. The CDR3 DNA follows: TGTGCCAGCAGTTACGCGGGGGTTGGCAGTCAGCCCCAGCATTTT.

The genes are TRBV18 and TRBJ2-7, with D possibly being TRBD2 (6 bases). Germline lookup yields CDR1 KGHSH and CDR2 LQKENI. Trimming removed 3 bases at V and 2 bases at J, with 17 bases between. This CDR3 contains 16 residues. The CDR3 DNA is TGTGCCAGCTCACCCACTCCGGGACTCAAAACCTACGAGCAGTACTTC. Translating it yields CASSPTPGLKTYEQYF.

The CDR3 sequence: CASSVGQGPIQYF. The CDR3 DNA reads TGTGCCAGCAGCGTAGGGCAGGGACCCATTCAGTACTTC. The rearrangement joins TRBV9 to TRBJ2-4, with D perhaps assigned TRBD1 or TRBD2 (5 bases each). The CDR3 totals 13 residues. The V gene's germline CDR1 is SGDLS and CDR2 YYNGEE. V lost 0 bases, J lost 9 bases, and 10 bases lay in between.

V and J are TRBV27 and TRBJ1-2; 10 nucleotides line up with TRBD1. Germline trimming cut 6 bases from V and 6 bases from J; bases unmatched to any gene: 4. Germline V CDR1 and CDR2: MNHEY, SMNVEV (reference sequence). This CDR3 has 13 amino acids. The DNA of the CDR3 is TGTGCCAGCAGGACAGGGGGCGATGATGGCTACACCTTC. Amino acids: CASRTGGDDGYTF.

V is TRBV20-1 and J is TRBJ1-5; a weak D match, TRBD1 (5 bases). V was trimmed by 6 bases and J by 5 bases, leaving 8 bases between them. The CDR3 runs 11 residues. The germline gives CDR1 DFQATT, CDR2 SNEGSKA (reference sequence). CDR3 coding DNA: TGCAGTGCGACCAGGGATCAGCCCCAGCATTTT. It translates to CSATRDQPQHF.

The gene calls are TRBV5-1 and TRBJ2-7; D perhaps matches TRBD1 (6 bases). The germline V gene encodes CDR1 SGHRS and CDR2 YFSETQ. The CDR3 is 16 residues long. The ends were cut back, 0 bases at V and 4 bases at J, with 17 bases in the middle. The CDR3 sequence is CASSLDSGDDLYEQYF. The CDR3 DNA reads as TGCGCCAGCAGCTTGGATTCAGGGGATGACCTTTACGAGCAGTACTTC.

J is TRBJ2-1 and V is TRBV6-4; a possible D gene is TRBD2 (6 bases). The CDR3 consists of 14 residues. The germline CDR1 and CDR2 sequences are MRHNA and SNTAGT. The ends were cut back, 9 bases at V and 10 bases at J, with 22 bases in the middle. The CDR3 sequence: CASGETGEAKEQFF. For the CDR3, the DNA is TGTGCCAGTGGAGAAACGGGAGAGGCGAAAGAGCAGTTCTTC.